The 21 T cell receptor beta chains reported below all come from one sample, sequenced in a study of human T cells and chemical hapten exposure. One entry per CDR3 protein, called by TCRdb with MiXCR from the RACE reads. The table records approximately 120,000 distinct CDR3 sequences, about a tenth of them present only once. The time point was: patch test 2, 6 weeks after DPC sensitization. Treatment here: therapeutic diphenylcyclopropenone sensitization with weekly scalp DPC. Sequenced here: whole blood, sampled in connection with sensitization to the hapten diphenylcyclopropenone (DPC). The receptors shown here come from a woman in her thirties or forties with alopecia areata. Some clones in this sample may be carry-over from other donors' samples.

This clonotype has at least ten counts. The J gene is TRBJ2-1, the V gene TRBV6-2 or TRBV6-3; 8 positions agree with TRBD1. The CDR3 sequence is 14 residues long. The germline gives CDR1 MNHEY, CDR2 SVGEGT. V lost 3 bases, J lost 7 bases, and 5 bases stayed unmatched. CDR3 coding DNA: TGTGCCAGCAGTTATGCAGGGGGCTTGAATGAGCAGTTCTTC. This gives the protein CASSYAGGLNEQFF.

The chain combines TRBV18 with TRBJ2-7, with TRBD2 identical over 7 bases. Trimming removed 4 bases from V and 1 base from J; junction bases left unmatched: 10. Germline V gives CDR1 KGHSH, CDR2 LQKENI. The CDR3 covers 16 residues. CDR3 DNA: TGTGCCAGCTCACGGCTCCCCAGCGGGGCTTCCTACGAGCAGTACTTC. Its translation is CASSRLPSGASYEQYF.

A few counts support this clonotype. The chain recombines TRBV10-3 with TRBJ2-1; 12 nucleotides align to TRBD2. Per germline, CDR1 ENHRY and CDR2 SYGVKD. The CDR3 totals 15 residues. J lost 9 bases, V lost 2 bases, and 5 bases had no gene match. The CDR3 region is CAISETSGGYGEQFF. In DNA, the CDR3 is TGTGCCATCAGTGAGACTAGCGGGGGGTACGGTGAGCAGTTCTTC.

The chain couples TRBV7-2 to TRBJ2-1; the match to TRBD2 covers 9 bases. The V gene's germline CDR1 is SGHTA and CDR2 FQGNSA. The CDR3 runs to 18 residues. Unmatched junction bases numbered 17, after V lost 3 bases and J lost 8 bases. The CDR3, as DNA: TGTGCCAGCAGCTTTTTCCCCCCGTCCGGGACTAGCTGGTATGAGCAGTTCTTC. This encodes CASSFFPPSGTSWYEQFF.

At least ten counts were recorded for this clonotype. The chain is built from TRBV5-8 and TRBJ2-3, with D possibly matching TRBD2 (6 bases). V was pared by 2 bases and J by 2 bases, with 12 bases between. The CDR3 sequence is 15 residues long. CDR1 and CDR2 (germline): SGHTS, YDEGEE. The CDR3 loop is CASSFTGTHTDTQYF. In DNA, the CDR3 is TGTGCCAGCAGCTTTACCGGGACTCACACAGATACGCAGTATTTT.

The rearrangement uses TRBV20-1 and TRBJ2-7; 11 bases match TRBD1. The trim removed 0 bases at V and 3 bases at J, leaving 4 bases unmatched. CDR1 is DFQATT, CDR2 SNEGSKA, per germline (reference sequence). The CDR3 runs 15 residues. CDR3 sequence: CSARDPGTGGYEQYF. The CDR3 region has the DNA TGCAGTGCTAGAGATCCCGGGACAGGGGGCTACGAGCAGTACTTC.

The chain uses TRBV27 and TRBJ1-5; D gene unclear. Trimming took off 1 base at V and 0 bases at J, with 10 bases between the two ends. CDR3 length equals 16 residues. Per the germline V gene, CDR1 is MNHEY and CDR2 is SMNVEV (reference sequence). CDR3 sequence: CASSLYSWSSNQPQHF. CDR3 coding DNA: TGTGCCAGCAGTTTATATTCTTGGAGTAGCAATCAGCCCCAGCATTTT.

At least ten counts were recorded for this clonotype. The rearrangement links TRBV12-3 or TRBV12-4 to TRBJ2-3; D not certain. The V and J ends lost 6 bases and 3 bases respectively, with 10 bases between them. The CDR3 runs to 13 residues. CDR3 nucleotides: TGTGCCAGCAGCCCTTACCCGACAGATACGCAGTATTTT. The encoded protein is CASSPYPTDTQYF.

This clonotype was recorded many times. The chain employs TRBV7-9 and TRBJ2-7; unclear D gene. CDR1 is SEHNR, CDR2 FQNEAQ, per germline (reference sequence). This CDR3 spans 11 amino acids. Trimming took 2 bases from V and 6 from J, leaving 5 bases between them. CDR3 sequence (DNA): TGTGCCAGCAGCTTACTCTCCGAGCAGTACTTC. Amino acids: CASSLLSEQYF.

J is TRBJ2-7 and V is TRBV5-1, with TRBD1 as a possible D gene (7 bases). The germline V gene encodes CDR1 SGHRS and CDR2 YFSETQ. There are 14 residues in the CDR3. V was pared by 3 bases and J by 7 bases, with 17 bases between. The chain's CDR3 is CASSYTGAGGEQYF. The CDR3, as DNA: TGCGCCAGCAGCTACACAGGGGCCGGAGGGGAGCAGTACTTC. Supplemented by reference TRBV5-1 and TRBJ2-7, the full variable domain reads KAGVTQTPRYLIKTRGQQVTLSCSPISGHRSVSWYQQTPGQGLQFLFEYFSETQRNKGNFPGRFSGRQFSNSRSEMNVSTLELGDSALYLCASSYTGAGGEQYFGPGTRLTVT.

This clonotype appeared many times. V and J are TRBV10-3 and TRBJ1-6, with a weak D call TRBD1 (6 bases). Germline V gives CDR1 ENHRY, CDR2 SYGVKD. V lost 6 bases and J 10 bases, leaving 16 bases between the germline ends. CDR3 size: 14 residues. CDR3 sequence reads: CAISPGGGLSPLHF. The DNA for the CDR3 is TGTGCCATCAGCCCCGGGGGGGGGCTCTCACCCCTCCACTTT.

This chain uses TRBV5-1 with TRBJ2-3, with 7 bases identical to TRBD1. Germline V gene sequence: CDR1 SGHRS, CDR2 YFSETQ. The CDR3 totals 17 residues. V was pared by 7 bases and J by 0 bases, with 14 bases of the junction left unmatched. CDR3 in DNA: TGCGCCAGCGCCCACGGAGGACAGGCTGCTAGCACAGATACGCAGTATTTT. It translates to CASAHGGQAASTDTQYF. Looking up the rest from reference TRBV5-1 and TRBJ2-3 gives the full variable domain: KAGVTQTPRYLIKTRGQQVTLSCSPISGHRSVSWYQQTPGQGLQFLFEYFSETQRNKGNFPGRFSGRQFSNSRSEMNVSTLELGDSALYLCASAHGGQAASTDTQYFGPGTRLTVL.

This chain connects TRBV3-1 to TRBJ2-1; the match to TRBD1 covers 10 bases. J was trimmed by 3 bases and V by 5 bases; bases with no gene match: 4. Looked up from germline, CDR1 is LGHDT and CDR2 is YNNKEL (reference sequence). The CDR3 has 15 residues. The CDR3 loop is CASSEDRGFYNEQFF. CDR3 DNA sequence: TGTGCCAGCAGCGAGGACAGGGGGTTCTACAATGAGCAGTTCTTC.

This clonotype showed up just a few times. This chain links TRBV20-1 with TRBJ1-1; D gene ambiguous. V lost 1 base and J 1 base, leaving 10 bases between the germline ends. Germline V gives CDR1 DFQATT, CDR2 SNEGSKA (reference sequence). This CDR3 region has 14 residues. The CDR3 bases are TGCAGTGCTAGAGTCTTGGCCTGGAACACTGAAGCTTTCTTT. Amino acid sequence: CSARVLAWNTEAFF.

This clonotype has a handful of counts. The chain employs TRBV4-3 and TRBJ2-1; TRBD2 agrees at 12 bases. This CDR3 spans 20 amino acids. The V segment lost 0 bases and the J segment 3 bases; nucleotides outside the gene matches: 12. Per the germline V gene, CDR1 is LGHNA and CDR2 is YSLEER. The CDR3 reads CASSQDPPSGGAFYYNEQFF. In DNA, the CDR3 is TGCGCCAGCAGCCAAGACCCTCCTAGCGGGGGGGCCTTTTACTACAATGAGCAGTTCTTC.

This clonotype was recorded many times. This chain uses TRBV5-6 with TRBJ1-2; possibly TRBD1 for D (5 bases). CDR3 length: 16 amino acids. Trimming left V 2 bases short and J 4 bases short, with 18 bases between. CDR1 SGHDT and CDR2 YYEEEE come from the germline V gene. DNA for the CDR3: TGTGCCAGCAGCTTTGTTTGGGGACTGAACTCCTATGGCTACACCTTC. Translation: CASSFVWGLNSYGYTF.

The chain uses TRBV18 and TRBJ1-2; possible D gene TRBD1, 5 bases. Germline CDR1 reads KGHSH; CDR2 reads LQKENI. Trimming pared 6 bases from V and 8 bases from J, leaving 16 bases between. This CDR3 is 13 amino acids long. CDR3 nucleotide sequence: TGTGCCAGCTCTTCCAACCGGGGGTTAGGCTACACCTTC. It translates to CASSSNRGLGYTF.

In this sample, this clonotype turned up many times. One end of the junction does not line up with germline, which may come from a read error. The CDR3 nucleotides are TGCAGTCCCAACCAAGGGGAACCGGCCTTC. It translates to CSPNQGEPAF. This rearrangement joins TRBV20-1 to TRBJ1-2; D might be TRBD1 (5 bases). The CDR3 extends over 10 amino acids. The germline V gene encodes CDR1 DFQATT and CDR2 SNEGSKA (reference sequence).

This clonotype was seen once. This sequence joins TRBV28 and TRBJ1-1; maybe TRBD1 (6 bases). Germline V gene data show CDR1 as MDHEN and CDR2 as SYDVKM. This CDR3 has 13 amino acids. Trimming shortened V by 6 bases and J by 5 bases, and 13 bases separated the two germline ends. CDR3 residues: CASRETGTTEAFF. CDR3 nucleotide sequence: TGTGCCAGCAGAGAAACAGGGACAACTGAAGCTTTCTTT.

The J gene is TRBJ2-1, the V gene TRBV18; the D is unclear. This CDR3 spans 13 amino acids. CDR1 is KGHSH, CDR2 LQKENI, per germline. V was shortened by 2 bases and J by 6 bases, with 8 bases between the two germline ends. The CDR3 DNA is TGTGCCAGCTCACCAAGCAGTCTCAATGAGCAGTTCTTC. Translated: CASSPSSLNEQFF.

This clonotype was found many times. The gene calls are TRBV20-1 and TRBJ2-1; weak D call: TRBD2 (6 bases). In germline, CDR1 is DFQATT, CDR2 SNEGSKA (reference sequence). The V end was cut by 3 bases, the J end by 3 bases, with 12 bases between. The CDR3 loop spans 14 amino acids. This CDR3 is CSARETGVYNEQFF. The DNA for the CDR3 is TGCAGTGCTAGGGAGACGGGGGTCTACAATGAGCAGTTCTTC.